Below are 2 T cell receptor beta chains sequenced from a single sample in a study of T cells in Graves' hyperthyroidism and ophthalmopathy (dated by TCRdb to about 2019). Library generation was performed with multiplex PCR. Sequenced using an Illumina HiSeq 2000. The TCR beta CDR3 regions were amplified from the RNA transcripts. A first-round RT-PCR of the TCR CDR3 used the HTBI primer set with the Qiagen OneStep RT-PCR kit. Clones were called with MiXCR by TCRdb after fastp trimmed the public reads at Q25, and only in-frame beta chains were retained. Each record represents a unique CDR3 protein, reported with the most common genes and DNA among its rows. Across this sample there are 130,000 to 150,000 distinct CDR3 sequences, with more than 20% seen only once. The biggest ten clones account for around two thirds of the sample. The sample taken for sequencing was blood. Receptor source: a woman between 45 and 60 years old with Graves' hyperthyroidism that later progressed to Graves' ophthalmopathy.

This sequence joins TRBV4-1 and TRBJ2-2; a possible D gene is TRBD2 (5 bases). This CDR3 contains 15 residues. V lost 5 bases and J lost 0, with 10 bases in between. The germline V gene has CDR1 MGHRA and CDR2 YSYEKL. Here the CDR3 DNA reads TGCGCCAGCAGCAATAGCGAAACGAACACCGGGGAGCTGTTTTTT. It encodes CASSNSETNTGELFF.

This clonotype was detected ten times or more. J is TRBJ2-1 and V is TRBV20-1; 10 positions agree with TRBD2. The CDR3 is made up of 12 amino acids. Germline assignment: CDR1 DFQATT and CDR2 SNEGSKA (reference sequence). This CDR3 reads CRVLAGVNEQFF. DNA for the CDR3: TGCAGGGTTCTAGCGGGAGTTAATGAGCAGTTCTTC.